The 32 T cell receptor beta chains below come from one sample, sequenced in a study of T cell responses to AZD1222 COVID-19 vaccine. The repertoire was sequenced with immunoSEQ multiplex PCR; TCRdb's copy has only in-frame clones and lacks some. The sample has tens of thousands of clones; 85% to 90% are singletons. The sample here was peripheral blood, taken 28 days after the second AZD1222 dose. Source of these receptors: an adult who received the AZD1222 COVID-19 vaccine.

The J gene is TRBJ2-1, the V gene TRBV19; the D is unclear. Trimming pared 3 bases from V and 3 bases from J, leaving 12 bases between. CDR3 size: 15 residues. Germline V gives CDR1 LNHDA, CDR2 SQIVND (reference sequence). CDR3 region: CASSIIMSRYNEQFF. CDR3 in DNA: TGTGCCAGTAGTATTATCATGAGTCGCTACAATGAGCAGTTCTTC.

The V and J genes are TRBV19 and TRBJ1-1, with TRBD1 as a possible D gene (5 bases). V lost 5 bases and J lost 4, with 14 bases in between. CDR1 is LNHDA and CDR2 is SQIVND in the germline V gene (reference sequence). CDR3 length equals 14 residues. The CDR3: CASSLQGSSTEAFF. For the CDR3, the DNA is TGTGCCAGTAGTTTGCAGGGTTCGAGCACTGAAGCTTTCTTT.

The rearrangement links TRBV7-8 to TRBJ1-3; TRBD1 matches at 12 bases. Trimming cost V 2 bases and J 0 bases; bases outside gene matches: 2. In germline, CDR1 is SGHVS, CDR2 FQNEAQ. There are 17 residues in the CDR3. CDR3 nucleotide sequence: TGTGCCAGCAGCTTAAGGGGACAGGGGGCCTCTGGAAACACCATATATTTT. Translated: CASSLRGQGASGNTIYF.

The CDR3 protein is CASSLAGTGVSNEKLFF. CDR3 sequence (DNA): TGCGCCAGCAGCTTGGCTGGGACAGGGGTGTCAAATGAAAAACTGTTTTTT. The chain is built from TRBV5-1 and TRBJ1-4, with 10 bases lining up with TRBD1. CDR3 length equals 17 residues. The V gene end was trimmed by 0 bases and the J gene end by 5 bases; junction bases not matched to a gene: 7. Germline loops: CDR1 SGHRS, CDR2 YFSETQ.

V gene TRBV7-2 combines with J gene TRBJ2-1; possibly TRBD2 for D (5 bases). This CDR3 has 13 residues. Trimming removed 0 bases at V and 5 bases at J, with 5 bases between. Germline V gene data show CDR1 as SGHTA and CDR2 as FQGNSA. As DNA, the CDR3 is TGTGCCAGCAGCTTAGCGCGGGACAATGAGCAGTTCTTC. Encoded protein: CASSLARDNEQFF.

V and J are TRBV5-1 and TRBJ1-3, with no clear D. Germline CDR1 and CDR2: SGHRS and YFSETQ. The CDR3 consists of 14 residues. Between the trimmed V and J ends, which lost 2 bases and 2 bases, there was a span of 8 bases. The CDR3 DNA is TGCGCCAGCAGCTTAGACATCACTGGAAACACCATATATTTT. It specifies CASSLDITGNTIYF.

This chain's CDR3 is CASSLDFGREQYF. The CDR3 DNA reads as TGCGCCAGCAGCTTGGACTTCGGGAGGGAGCAGTACTTC. The chain uses TRBV5-1 and TRBJ2-7, with TRBD2 matching 7 bases. The CDR3 is made up of 13 amino acids. The germline CDR1 and CDR2 sequences are SGHRS and YFSETQ. After removal of 0 bases from V and 7 bases from J, the junction contained 4 bases not matched to a gene.

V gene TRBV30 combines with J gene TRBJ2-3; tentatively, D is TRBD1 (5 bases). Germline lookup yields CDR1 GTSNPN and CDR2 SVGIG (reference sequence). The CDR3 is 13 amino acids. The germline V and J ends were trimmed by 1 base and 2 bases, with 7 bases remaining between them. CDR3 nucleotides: TGTGCCTGGAGTGGACAGTCCACAGATACGCAGTATTTT. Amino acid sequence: CAWSGQSTDTQYF.

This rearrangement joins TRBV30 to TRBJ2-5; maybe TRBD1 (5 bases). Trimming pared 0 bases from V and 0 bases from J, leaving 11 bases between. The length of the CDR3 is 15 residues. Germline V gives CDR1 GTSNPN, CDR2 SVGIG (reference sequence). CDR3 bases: TGTGCCTGGAGTGTATGGGGCAGAAACCAAGAGACCCAGTACTTC. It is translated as CAWSVWGRNQETQYF.

The CDR3 sequence: CASSHGTGGLGYTF. DNA of the CDR3: TGTGCCAGCAGCCATGGGACAGGGGGTCTTGGCTACACCTTC. The V gene is TRBV27, the J gene TRBJ1-2; 11 nucleotides match TRBD1. The trim removed 6 bases at V and 7 bases at J, leaving 7 bases unmatched. Per the germline V gene, CDR1 is MNHEY and CDR2 is SMNVEV (reference sequence). The CDR3 sequence is 14 residues long.

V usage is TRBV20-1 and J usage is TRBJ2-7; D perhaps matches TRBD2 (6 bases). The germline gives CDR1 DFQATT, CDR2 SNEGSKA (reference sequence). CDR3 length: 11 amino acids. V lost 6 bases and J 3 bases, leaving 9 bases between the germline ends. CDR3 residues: CSAREDYEQYF. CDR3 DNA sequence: TGCAGTGCAAGGGAGGACTACGAGCAGTACTTC.

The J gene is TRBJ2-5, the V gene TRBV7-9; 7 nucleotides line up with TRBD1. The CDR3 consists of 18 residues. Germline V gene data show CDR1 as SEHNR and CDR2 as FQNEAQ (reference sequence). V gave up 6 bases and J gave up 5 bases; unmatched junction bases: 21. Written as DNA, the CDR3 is TGTGCCAGCAGTTTTAGGGGGCAGACCAAACTAGTGTCGGAGACCCAGTACTTC. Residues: CASSFRGQTKLVSETQYF.

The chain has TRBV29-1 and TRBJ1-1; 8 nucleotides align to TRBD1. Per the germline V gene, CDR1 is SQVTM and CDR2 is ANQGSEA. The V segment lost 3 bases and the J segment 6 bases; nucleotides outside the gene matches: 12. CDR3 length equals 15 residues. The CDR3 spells CSVETGENGRAEAFF. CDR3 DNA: TGCAGCGTTGAGACAGGGGAGAACGGACGGGCTGAAGCTTTCTTT.

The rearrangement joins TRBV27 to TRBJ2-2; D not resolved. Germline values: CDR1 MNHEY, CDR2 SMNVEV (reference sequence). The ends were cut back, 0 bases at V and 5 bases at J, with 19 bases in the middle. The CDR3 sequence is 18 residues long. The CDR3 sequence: CASSLSGAQRRKTGELFF. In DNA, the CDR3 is TGTGCCAGCAGTTTATCTGGAGCCCAACGTCGGAAGACCGGGGAGCTGTTTTTT.

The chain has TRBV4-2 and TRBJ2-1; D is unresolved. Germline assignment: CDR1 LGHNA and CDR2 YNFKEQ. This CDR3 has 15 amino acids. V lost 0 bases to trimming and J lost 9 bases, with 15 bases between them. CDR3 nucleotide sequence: TGTGCCAGCAGCCAAGATCTTGCATCAGCGAGTGAGCAGTTCTTC. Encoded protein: CASSQDLASASEQFF.

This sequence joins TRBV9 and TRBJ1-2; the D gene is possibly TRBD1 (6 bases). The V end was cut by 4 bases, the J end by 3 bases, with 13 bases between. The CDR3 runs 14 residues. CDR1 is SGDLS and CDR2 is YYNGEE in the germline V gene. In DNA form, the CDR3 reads TGTGCCAGCAGCCCTGGACAGACCTACTATGGCTACACCTTC. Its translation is CASSPGQTYYGYTF.

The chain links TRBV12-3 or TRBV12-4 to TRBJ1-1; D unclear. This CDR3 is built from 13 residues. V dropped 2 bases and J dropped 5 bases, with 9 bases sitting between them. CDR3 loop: CASSLNSLTEAFF. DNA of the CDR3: TGTGCCAGCAGTTTAAACAGCCTAACTGAAGCTTTCTTT.

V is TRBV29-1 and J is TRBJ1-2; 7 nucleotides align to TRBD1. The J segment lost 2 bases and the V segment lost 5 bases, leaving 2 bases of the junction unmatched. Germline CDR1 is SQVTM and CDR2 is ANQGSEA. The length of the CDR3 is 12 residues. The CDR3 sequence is CSVRTGNYGYTF. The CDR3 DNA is TGCAGCGTTAGGACAGGCAACTATGGCTACACCTTC.

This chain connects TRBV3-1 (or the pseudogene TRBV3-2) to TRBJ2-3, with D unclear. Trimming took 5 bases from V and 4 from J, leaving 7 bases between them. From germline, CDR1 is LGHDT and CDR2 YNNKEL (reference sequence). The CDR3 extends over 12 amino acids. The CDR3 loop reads CASSVPPDTQYF. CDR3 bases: TGTGCCAGCAGCGTACCTCCAGATACGCAGTATTTT.

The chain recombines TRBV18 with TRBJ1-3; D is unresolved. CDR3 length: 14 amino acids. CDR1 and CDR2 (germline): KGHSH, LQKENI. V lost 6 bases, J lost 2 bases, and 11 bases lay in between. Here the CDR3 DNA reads TGTGCCAGCTCCCTAGGGTTTACTGGAAACACCATATATTTT. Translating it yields CASSLGFTGNTIYF.

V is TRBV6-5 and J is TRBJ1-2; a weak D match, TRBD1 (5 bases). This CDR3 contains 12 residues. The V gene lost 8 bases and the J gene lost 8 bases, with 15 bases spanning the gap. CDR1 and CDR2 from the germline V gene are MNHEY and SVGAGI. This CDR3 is CASAGQGQGYTF. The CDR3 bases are TGTGCCAGCGCCGGGCAGGGCCAAGGCTACACCTTC.

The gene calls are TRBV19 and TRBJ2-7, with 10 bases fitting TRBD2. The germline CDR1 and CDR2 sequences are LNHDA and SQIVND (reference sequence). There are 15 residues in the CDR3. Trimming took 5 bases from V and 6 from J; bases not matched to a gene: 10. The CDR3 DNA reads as TGTGCCAGTAGTGACCTGGCTAGCGGGAGCGGCGAGCAGTACTTC. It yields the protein CASSDLASGSGEQYF.

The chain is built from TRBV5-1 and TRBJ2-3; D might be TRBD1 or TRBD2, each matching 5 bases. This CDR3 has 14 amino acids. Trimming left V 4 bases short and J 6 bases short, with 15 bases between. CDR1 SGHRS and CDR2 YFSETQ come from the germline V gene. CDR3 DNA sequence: TGCGCCAGCAGCCCGGGGCCAGCTGGCGATACGCAGTATTTT. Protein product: CASSPGPAGDTQYF.

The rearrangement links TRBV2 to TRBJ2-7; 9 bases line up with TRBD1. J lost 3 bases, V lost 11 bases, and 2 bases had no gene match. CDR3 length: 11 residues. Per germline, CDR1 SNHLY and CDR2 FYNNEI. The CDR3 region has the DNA TGTGCCGAGGGACAGGGCTACGAGCAGTACTTC. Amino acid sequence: CAEGQGYEQYF. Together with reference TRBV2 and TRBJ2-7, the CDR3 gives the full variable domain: EPEVTQTPSHQVTQMGQEVILRCVPISNHLYFYWYRQILGQKVEFLVSFYNNEISEKSEIFDDQFSVERPDGSNFTLKIRSTKLEDSAMYFCAEGQGYEQYFGPGTRLTVT.

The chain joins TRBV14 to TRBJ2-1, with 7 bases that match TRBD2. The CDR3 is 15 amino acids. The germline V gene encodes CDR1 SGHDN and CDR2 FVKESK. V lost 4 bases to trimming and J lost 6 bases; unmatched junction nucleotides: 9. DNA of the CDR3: TGTGCCAGCAGCCGGGGCCCTAGCGGAAGCAATGAGCAGTTCTTC. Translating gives CASSRGPSGSNEQFF.

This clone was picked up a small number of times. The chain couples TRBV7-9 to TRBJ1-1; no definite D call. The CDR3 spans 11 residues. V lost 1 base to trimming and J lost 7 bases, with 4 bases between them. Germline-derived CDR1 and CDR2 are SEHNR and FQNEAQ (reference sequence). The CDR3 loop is CASSLGGEAFF. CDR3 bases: TGTGCCAGCAGCTTAGGGGGTGAAGCTTTCTTT.

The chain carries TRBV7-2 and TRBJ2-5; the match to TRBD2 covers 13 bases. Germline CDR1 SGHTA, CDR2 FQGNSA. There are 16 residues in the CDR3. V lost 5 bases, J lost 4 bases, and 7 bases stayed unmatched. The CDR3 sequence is CASSPRTSGGSETQYF. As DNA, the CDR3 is TGTGCCAGCAGCCCTCGGACTAGCGGGGGATCAGAGACCCAGTACTTC.

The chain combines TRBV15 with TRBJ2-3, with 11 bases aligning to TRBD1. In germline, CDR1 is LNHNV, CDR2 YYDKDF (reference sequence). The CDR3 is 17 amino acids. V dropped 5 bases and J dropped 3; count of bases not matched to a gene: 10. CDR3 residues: CATSGRTGGFGTDTQYF. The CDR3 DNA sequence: TGTGCCACCAGCGGTCGGACAGGGGGCTTTGGTACAGATACGCAGTATTTT.

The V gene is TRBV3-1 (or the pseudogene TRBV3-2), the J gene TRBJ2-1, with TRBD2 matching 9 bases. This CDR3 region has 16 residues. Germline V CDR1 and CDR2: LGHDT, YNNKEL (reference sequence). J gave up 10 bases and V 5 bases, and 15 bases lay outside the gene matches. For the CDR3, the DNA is TGTGCCAGCAGCTGGGGTTTAGCGGGAGTAGCTAAAGAGCAGTTCTTC. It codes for CASSWGLAGVAKEQFF.

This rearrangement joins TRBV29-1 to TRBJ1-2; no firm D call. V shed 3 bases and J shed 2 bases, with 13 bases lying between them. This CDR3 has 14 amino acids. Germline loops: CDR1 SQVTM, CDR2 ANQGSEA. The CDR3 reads CSVEWQSLNYGYTF. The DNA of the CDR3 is TGCAGCGTTGAGTGGCAGAGTCTAAACTATGGCTACACCTTC. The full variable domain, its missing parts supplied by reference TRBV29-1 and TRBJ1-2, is SAVISQKPSRDICQRGTSLTIQCQVDSQVTMMFWYRQQPGQSLTLIATANQGSEATYESGFVIDKFPISRPNLTFSTLTVSNMSPEDSSIYLCSVEWQSLNYGYTFGSGTRLTVV.

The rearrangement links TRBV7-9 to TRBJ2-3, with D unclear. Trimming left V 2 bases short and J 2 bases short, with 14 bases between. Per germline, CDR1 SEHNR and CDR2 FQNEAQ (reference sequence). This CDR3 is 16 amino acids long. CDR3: CASSLFVPPNTDTQYF. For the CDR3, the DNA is TGTGCCAGCAGCTTATTTGTCCCCCCGAACACAGATACGCAGTATTTT.

The CDR3: CASARQDGRLNEQYF. The CDR3 DNA reads TGTGCCAGCGCCCGACAGGACGGAAGACTGAACGAGCAGTACTTC. The chain combines TRBV18 with TRBJ2-7; D might be TRBD1 (6 bases). Deletions cut 8 bases from V and 5 bases from J, with 22 bases between. Germline CDR1 reads KGHSH; CDR2 reads LQKENI. The CDR3 contains 15 residues.